This note documents a single TCR beta chain sequence. This sample stems from a study of blood T cell repertoires in COVID-19. For the study at large: T cells, B-cell-depleted T cells, or PBMCs supplied cDNA or gDNA.

This CDR3 is 15 amino acids long. Germline lookup yields CDR1 MNHEY and CDR2 SVGAGI. J lost 5 bases, V lost 6 bases, and 9 bases had no gene match. Sequencing used immunoSEQ multiplex PCR; TCRdb keeps in-frame clones, though not all of them. The top ten clones hold 4.8% of a sample with fewer than 120,000 clones, about 85% of them seen once. The sample was peripheral blood. The V and J genes are TRBV6-5 and TRBJ2-2; 7 bases are a match to TRBD1. This sequence was found in a human donor in a cohort sampled during active COVID-19. The CDR3: CASRAPGQRTGELFF. CDR3 nucleotide sequence: TGTGCCAGCAGGGCGCCGGGACAGAGAACCGGGGAGCTGTTTTTT.